Following are 8 T cell receptor beta chains from one sample sequenced in a study of PD-1 blockade in classical Hodgkin lymphoma. Method: immunoSEQ multiplex PCR; TCRdb's copy keeps in-frame clones and lacks some. The table shows roughly 30,000 clones, with under 80% occurring only once. Time point indicated: cycle 4 day 1 (C4D1), after six to seven weeks of nivolumab. Each patient experienced a relapse that followed autologous stem cell transplantation, and brentuximab vedotin exposure varied. Purified CD4+ T cells were obtained from thawed PBMCs through magnetic negative selection. The specimen was CD4+ T cells from blood, collected before the fourth cycle of nivolumab. Receptor source: a human donor with classical Hodgkin lymphoma.

The chain is built from TRBV6-5 and TRBJ1-2; the D gene is possibly TRBD1 (5 bases). Per the germline V gene, CDR1 is MNHEY and CDR2 is SVGAGI. The CDR3 loop spans 16 amino acids. V was cut by 2 bases and J by 6 bases, with 19 bases left in between. CDR3 sequence reads: CASSYRGPTQLDGYTF. DNA for the CDR3: TGTGCCAGCAGTTACAGGGGCCCGACCCAATTGGATGGCTACACCTTC.

The rearrangement joins TRBV10-3 to TRBJ2-7; 7 bases fit TRBD2. J was trimmed by 1 base and V by 10 bases; bases with no gene match: 10. The CDR3 has 14 residues. From germline, CDR1 is ENHRY and CDR2 SYGVKD. As DNA, the CDR3 is TGTGCCACCTGGGGAGGGGAGAGATCCTACGAGCAGTACTTC. It yields the protein CATWGGERSYEQYF.

In its sample, this clone was seen once. CDR3 sequence reads: CASSLGTLPWDQPQHF. For the CDR3, the DNA is TGTGCCAGCAGCCTTGGGACCCTCCCTTGGGATCAGCCCCAGCATTTT. V and J are TRBV7-9 and TRBJ1-5; D possibly corresponds to TRBD1 (5 bases). Germline CDR1 is SEHNR and CDR2 is FQNEAQ (reference sequence). There are 16 residues in the CDR3. Trimming removed 5 bases at V and 5 bases at J, with 19 bases between.

The V gene is TRBV28, the J gene TRBJ2-7, with TRBD2 matching over 9 bases. Trimming took 4 bases from V and 4 from J; bases not matched to a gene: 14. CDR1 is MDHEN, CDR2 SYDVKM, per germline. This CDR3 spans 17 amino acids. CDR3: CASSSPVGAGGRYEQYF. In DNA form, the CDR3 reads TGTGCCAGCAGTTCCCCGGTAGGAGCGGGAGGTCGGTACGAGCAGTACTTC.

The chain uses TRBV7-3 and TRBJ2-1, with 9 bases aligning to TRBD2. V shed 2 bases, J shed 6 bases, and the junction held 5 bases outside the gene matches. The CDR3 loop spans 15 amino acids. CDR1 and CDR2 (germline): SGHTA, FQGTGA. The CDR3 is CASSLYGTSLNEQFF. CDR3 nucleotides: TGTGCCAGCAGCTTATATGGGACTAGCCTCAATGAGCAGTTCTTC.

This chain uses TRBV28 with TRBJ2-5, with D possibly TRBD1 on 6 matching bases. The CDR3 runs 14 residues. V was pared by 2 bases and J by 3 bases, with 10 bases between. Germline CDR1 and CDR2: MDHEN and SYDVKM. This CDR3 reads CASSLGGREETQYF. The CDR3 DNA reads as TGTGCCAGCAGTTTAGGGGGCAGAGAAGAGACCCAGTACTTC.

The gene calls are TRBV18 and TRBJ2-1, with 8 bases identical to TRBD2. Trimming removed 11 bases from V and 7 bases from J; junction bases left unmatched: 13. The CDR3 runs 14 residues. Germline lookup yields CDR1 KGHSH and CDR2 LQKENI. The CDR3 sequence: CAGHLGAGENEQFF. CDR3 DNA: TGTGCCGGCCACCTTGGAGCGGGAGAAAATGAGCAGTTCTTC.

The chain uses TRBV7-8 and TRBJ1-1, with D unclear. Deletions cut 8 bases from V and 7 bases from J, with 11 bases between. The CDR3 is made up of 11 amino acids. CDR1 and CDR2 from the germline V gene are SGHVS and FQNEAQ. The CDR3 sequence: CASGAGSEAFF. In DNA, the CDR3 is TGTGCCAGCGGCGCCGGTAGTGAAGCTTTCTTT.